This entry features one TCR beta chain sequence. CDR3 length: 14 residues. CDR1 and CDR2 (germline): SNHLY, FYNNEI. V dropped 3 bases and J dropped 9; count of bases not matched to a gene: 6. The data are from a study of blood T cell repertoires in COVID-19. Sequenced by immunoSEQ multiplex PCR; TCRdb stores in-frame clones only, minus some. The data show approximately 180,000 clones, roughly 79% seen once. The chain combines TRBV2 with TRBJ2-2; 8 bases line up with TRBD2. The source material was peripheral blood. This clonotype was obtained from an elderly woman with COVID-19, enrolled during active disease. The DNA for the CDR3 is TGTGCCAGCAGTGATCCGGGAGGGAGTCGGGAGCTGTTTTTT. Its protein product is CASSDPGGSRELFF.